The subject of this entry is one T cell receptor beta chain. This entry is derived from a study of control samples from healthy donors and cancer patients. The protocol was immunoSEQ multiplex PCR, while the TCRdb copy is restricted to in-frame clones and leaves out a portion. Of 150,000 or so clones detected, 80% to 95% appear once; the ten largest clones hold roughly 2.6%. The origin of this receptor is a man aged 35-49 years in good health. Input material: blood.

The CDR3 loop reads CASSLELEAFF. CDR3 sequence (DNA): TGTGCCAGCAGCCTTGAGCTGGAAGCTTTCTTT. The chain has TRBV6-6 and TRBJ1-1; D is unresolved. The CDR3 runs 11 residues. The germline V and J ends were trimmed by 6 bases and 8 bases, with 10 bases remaining between them. Germline V gene data show CDR1 as MNHNY and CDR2 as SVGAGI (reference sequence).